These 21 T cell receptor beta chains came from one sample sequenced in a study of beta chain features in type 1 diabetes. Reverse transcribing all isolated RNA meant expressed TCRB transcripts were sequenced. This table comes from immunoSEQ multiplex PCR, and its TCRdb copy is limited to in-frame clones, with some not included. This sample carries some 700,000 clones, over 10% of them seen once, and the ten largest clones take 0.02% to 0.025%. Overall study results and limits: Moderately but significantly shorter TCRB CDR3s were found in Type 1 diabetes patients in all four CD4+ subsets.

Antigen specificity for these receptors is unknown. Sequencing was carried out using naive CD4+ T cells from blood. The origin of the receptors is a man younger than 35 with type 1 diabetes.

This clone has more than one count but fewer than ten. This chain links TRBV11-2 with TRBJ1-6; D ambiguous. V was trimmed by 0 bases and J by 4 bases, leaving 13 bases between them. Germline CDR1 SGHAT, CDR2 FQNNGV. The CDR3 is 17 amino acids. The DNA for the CDR3 is TGTGCCAGCAGCTTAGATACGAGGGCAGCTTATAATTCACCCCTCCACTTT. It is translated as CASSLDTRAAYNSPLHF. The full variable domain, in which reference TRBV11-2 and TRBJ1-6 provide the parts outside the CDR3, is EAGVAQSPRYKIIEKRQSVAFWCNPISGHATLYWYQQILGQGPKLLIQFQNNGVVDDSQLPKDRFSAERLKGVDSTLKIQPAKLEDSAVYLCASSLDTRAAYNSPLHFGNGTRLTVT.

This clone appeared a few times. The CDR3 DNA sequence: TGTGCCAGTAGTGTCCTCCAGATGCCCCAGCATTTT. Residues: CASSVLQMPQHF. The chain couples TRBV19 to TRBJ1-5, with unresolved D. The V and J ends lost 5 bases and 9 bases respectively, with 11 bases between them. The length of the CDR3 is 12 residues. The germline CDR1 and CDR2 sequences are LNHDA and SQIVND (reference sequence).

This clone was seen a handful of times. This chain connects TRBV4-1 to TRBJ1-2; D possibly corresponds to TRBD1 (5 bases). The CDR3 runs to 16 residues. Germline CDR1 and CDR2: MGHRA and YSYEKL. V was trimmed by 1 base and J by 1 base, leaving 13 bases between them. The CDR3 nucleotides read TGCGCCAGCAGCCAAGGGTGGGACGGACTTAACTATGGCTACACCTTC. It is translated as CASSQGWDGLNYGYTF.

Only a few counts were recorded for this clone. The genes are TRBV2 and TRBJ1-5, with D hard to call. From germline, CDR1 is SNHLY and CDR2 FYNNEI. This CDR3 has 16 amino acids. V lost 4 bases, J lost 0 bases, and 13 bases lay in between. The chain's CDR3 is CASSVEKSSSNQPQHF. The CDR3, as DNA: TGTGCCAGCAGTGTAGAGAAGTCAAGTAGCAATCAGCCCCAGCATTTT.

V usage is TRBV5-1 and J usage is TRBJ2-5; no reliable D call. Germline CDR1 reads SGHRS; CDR2 reads YFSETQ. The ends were cut back, 4 bases at V and 2 bases at J, with 12 bases in the middle. The CDR3 sequence is 14 residues long. CDR3 bases: TGCGCCAGCAGCGTGTCAGGAGCTCAAGAGACCCAGTACTTC. It specifies CASSVSGAQETQYF.

This clone was seen only a few times. The J gene is TRBJ1-2, the V gene TRBV6-5; 7 bases align to TRBD1. The junction had 6 bases not matched to a gene; V was cut back by 7 bases and J by 1 base. The CDR3 sequence is 14 residues long. Germline V gives CDR1 MNHEY, CDR2 SVGAGI. The CDR3 here is CASKAGTDNYGYTF. The CDR3 coding sequence is TGTGCCAGCAAAGCCGGGACAGATAACTATGGCTACACCTTC.

This clone was recorded at least ten times. V gene TRBV18 combines with J gene TRBJ2-7; no clear D gene. Germline V gene lookup returns CDR1 KGHSH and CDR2 LQKENI. This CDR3 is 11 amino acids long. V lost 2 bases to trimming and J lost 6 bases, with 5 bases between them. The CDR3 DNA is TGTGCCAGCTCACCAGGGTCCGAGCAGTACTTC. This gives the protein CASSPGSEQYF.

This clone was seen a few times. This chain links TRBV7-9 with TRBJ2-1; the match to TRBD1 covers 10 bases. Germline CDR1 SEHNR, CDR2 FQNEAQ (reference sequence). There are 15 residues in the CDR3. V was clipped by 5 bases and J by 8 bases; unmatched bases: 9. Written as DNA, the CDR3 is TGTGCCAGCAGCGCCTACGGGACAGGGGTGGATGAGCAGTTCTTC. As protein: CASSAYGTGVDEQFF.

The rearrangement uses TRBV5-1 and TRBJ2-1; TRBD2 agrees at 8 bases. The CDR3 is made up of 16 amino acids. CDR1 and CDR2 from the germline V gene are SGHRS and YFSETQ. V dropped 0 bases and J dropped 7; count of bases not matched to a gene: 9. CDR3 sequence (DNA): TGCGCCAGCAGCTTGGTGTTAGCGGGGAACGATAATGAGCAGTTCTTC. Translating gives CASSLVLAGNDNEQFF.

This clone was counted between two and nine times. The junction and the germline gene differ at one end; a read error may be behind it. The chain couples TRBV7-7 to TRBJ2-5; D is undetermined. This CDR3 region has 14 residues. Germline V CDR1 and CDR2: SSHAT, FNYEAQ (reference sequence). CDR3 DNA: TGTGCTAGCAGCTTAGCACCGGCAGGAGAGACCCAGTACTTC. Translating it yields CASSLAPAGETQYF.

This sequence joins TRBV16 and TRBJ1-1; D perhaps matches TRBD1 (5 bases). The V gene lost 4 bases and the J gene lost 6 bases, with 15 bases spanning the gap. The CDR3 runs to 14 residues. From germline, CDR1 is KGHSY and CDR2 FQNENV. CDR3 nucleotide sequence: TGTGCCAGCAGCCGCATCGGGGCTGGGGCTGAAGCTTTCTTT. This encodes CASSRIGAGAEAFF.

The V call is TRBV5-1, the J call TRBJ2-7; 9 nucleotides align to TRBD1. The J segment lost 1 base and the V segment lost 4 bases, leaving 6 bases of the junction unmatched. This CDR3 is built from 15 residues. Germline values: CDR1 SGHRS, CDR2 YFSETQ. CDR3 nucleotides: TGCGCCAGCAGCCCGGTACAGGGGGCTTCCTACGAGCAGTACTTC. Translated: CASSPVQGASYEQYF. The whole variable domain, remainder taken from reference TRBV5-1 and TRBJ2-7, is KAGVTQTPRYLIKTRGQQVTLSCSPISGHRSVSWYQQTPGQGLQFLFEYFSETQRNKGNFPGRFSGRQFSNSRSEMNVSTLELGDSALYLCASSPVQGASYEQYFGPGTRLTVT.

The rearrangement uses TRBV7-2 and TRBJ1-4; D not certain. V lost 1 base and J lost 10, with 16 bases in between. Germline V CDR1 and CDR2: SGHTA, FQGNSA. The CDR3 contains 15 residues. Written as DNA, the CDR3 is TGTGCCAGCAGCTTAGGGGCCCGCCTGGGAGGAAAACTGTTTTTT. It is translated as CASSLGARLGGKLFF.

This clone was detected a few times. The chain couples TRBV25-1 to TRBJ1-1; no clear D gene. The CDR3 length is 12 residues. In germline, CDR1 is MGHDK, CDR2 SYGVNS. Trimming removed 2 bases from V and 0 bases from J, with 1 base in between. The CDR3 spells CASSEVNTEAFF. CDR3 in DNA: TGTGCCAGCAGTGAAGTGAACACTGAAGCTTTCTTT.

In DNA form, the CDR3 reads TGTGCCTGGGAGTTCGTGTCGGAAGCTTTCTTT. It codes for CAWEFVSEAFF. The rearrangement uses TRBV30 and TRBJ1-1; no clear D. Germline V gene lookup returns CDR1 GTSNPN and CDR2 SVGIG (reference sequence). The V end lost 5 bases, the J end lost 8 bases, and 12 bases lay between the germline ends. The CDR3 is 11 residues long.

The rearrangement joins TRBV12-5 to TRBJ2-2, with D unresolved. CDR1 and CDR2 (germline): LGHNT, FRNRAP. Trimming removed 2 bases from V and 1 base from J, with 14 bases in between. The CDR3 is 17 amino acids. The CDR3 DNA reads as TGTGCTAGTGGTTTGATCCCCGGTGGCAGGAACACCGGGGAGCTGTTTTTT. Encoded protein: CASGLIPGGRNTGELFF.

This clone was recorded a few times. The chain recombines TRBV4-1 with TRBJ2-1, with 11 bases aligning to TRBD1. The germline V gene encodes CDR1 MGHRA and CDR2 YSYEKL. This CDR3 has 16 residues. After removal of 2 bases from V and 8 bases from J, the junction contained 8 bases not matched to a gene. This CDR3 reads CASSQYGTGGMDEQFF. DNA of the CDR3: TGCGCCAGCAGCCAATATGGGACAGGGGGTATGGATGAGCAGTTCTTC.

This rearrangement joins TRBV7-9 to TRBJ1-2, with unresolved D. Per the germline V gene, CDR1 is SEHNR and CDR2 is FQNEAQ (reference sequence). Trimming shortened V by 5 bases and J by 1 base, and 8 bases separated the two germline ends. The CDR3 is made up of 13 amino acids. CDR3 in DNA: TGTGCCAGCAGCCCCTCCTTTAACTATGGCTACACCTTC. This sequence encodes CASSPSFNYGYTF.

The V and J genes are TRBV19 and TRBJ2-1; D is unclear. The length of the CDR3 is 13 residues. The V end lost 3 bases, the J end lost 7 bases, and 10 bases lay between the germline ends. The V gene's germline CDR1 is LNHDA and CDR2 SQIVND (reference sequence). The chain's CDR3 is CASSMMPGNEQFF. CDR3 bases: TGTGCCAGTAGTATGATGCCCGGGAATGAGCAGTTCTTC.

The V call is TRBV28, the J call TRBJ1-2; TRBD1 is a possible D gene (6 bases). Trimming took 2 bases from V and 8 from J, leaving 27 bases between them. This CDR3 region has 18 residues. Germline V gives CDR1 MDHEN, CDR2 SYDVKM. CDR3: CASSLGGGGLISVEGYTF. CDR3 sequence (DNA): TGTGCCAGCAGTTTAGGGGGGGGCGGACTCATCTCTGTGGAAGGCTACACCTTC.

This clone has only a few counts. The rearrangement uses TRBV5-1 and TRBJ2-1; no clear D. The V end was cut by 4 bases, the J end by 5 bases, with 7 bases between. Germline V gene lookup returns CDR1 SGHRS and CDR2 YFSETQ. The length of the CDR3 is 12 residues. As DNA, the CDR3 is TGCGCCAGCAGCCCCTTGAACAATGAGCAGTTCTTC. As protein: CASSPLNNEQFF. Full variable domain (missing parts from reference TRBV5-1 and TRBJ2-1): KAGVTQTPRYLIKTRGQQVTLSCSPISGHRSVSWYQQTPGQGLQFLFEYFSETQRNKGNFPGRFSGRQFSNSRSEMNVSTLELGDSALYLCASSPLNNEQFFGPGTRLTVL.